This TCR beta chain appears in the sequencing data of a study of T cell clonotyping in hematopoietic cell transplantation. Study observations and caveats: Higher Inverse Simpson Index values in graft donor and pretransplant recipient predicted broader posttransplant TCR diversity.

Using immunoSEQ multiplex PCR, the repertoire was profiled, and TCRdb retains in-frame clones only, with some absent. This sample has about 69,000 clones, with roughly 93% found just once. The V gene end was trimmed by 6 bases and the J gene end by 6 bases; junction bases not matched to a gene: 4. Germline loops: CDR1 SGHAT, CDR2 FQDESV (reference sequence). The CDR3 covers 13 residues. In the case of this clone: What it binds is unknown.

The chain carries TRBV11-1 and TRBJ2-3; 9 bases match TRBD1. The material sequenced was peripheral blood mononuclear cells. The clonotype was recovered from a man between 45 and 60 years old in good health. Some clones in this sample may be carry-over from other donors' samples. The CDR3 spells CASSTDRGDTQYF. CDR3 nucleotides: TGTGCCAGCAGTACAGACAGGGGGGATACGCAGTATTTT.